This T cell receptor (beta chain) was documented in a study of OX40 agonist ivuxolimab in advanced cancers. Study summary: Patients were about 83% male with ages roughly 20 to 80, mean about 65.

The CDR3 runs to 16 residues. V shed 6 bases and J shed 0 bases, with 18 bases lying between them. Per germline, CDR1 MDHEN and CDR2 SYDVKM. The method was immunoSEQ multiplex PCR; TCRdb's version includes in-frame clones alone and lacks a portion of them. The sample has about 32,000 clones; about four fifths are singletons. This specimen consisted of CD4+ or CD8+ T cells sorted from blood, obtained in a trial of the OX40 agonist ivuxolimab. This chain joins TRBV28 and TRBJ2-7, with D maybe TRBD2 (6 bases). This TCR was sampled from an adult with an advanced solid tumor such as melanoma, head and neck, liver or kidney cancer. CDR3 residues: CASSPLAPPSSYEQYF. Written as DNA, the CDR3 is TGTGCCAGCAGCCCCCTAGCGCCCCCTTCCTCCTACGAGCAGTACTTC.